The 9 T cell receptor beta chains reported below all come from one sample, sequenced in a study of cytomegalovirus exposure and HLA in healthy donors. 13 Jbeta primers and 60 Vbeta primers were used for the PCR. Sequencing was performed with immunoSEQ multiplex PCR; in TCRdb, only in-frame clones are kept and a portion is missing. This repertoire includes 200,000 to 250,000 clones. Sequencing was carried out using PBMCs. The receptors shown here come from a woman under 40 in good health and CMV-seropositive.

J is TRBJ2-5 and V is TRBV6-5; TRBD2 agrees at 7 bases. V gave up 4 bases and J gave up 2 bases; unmatched junction bases: 4. In germline, CDR1 is MNHEY, CDR2 SVGAGI. This CDR3 has 14 amino acids. In DNA form, the CDR3 reads TGTGCCAGCAGTTTCCGGACTAGACAAGAGACCCAGTACTTC. Protein sequence: CASSFRTRQETQYF.

The chain links TRBV4-3 to TRBJ2-1; D remains ambiguous. Trimming left V 1 base short and J 12 bases short, with 13 bases between. This CDR3 spans 13 amino acids. The germline gives CDR1 LGHNA, CDR2 YSLEER. CDR3 in amino acids: CASSQGATVSQFF. The CDR3 nucleotides read TGCGCCAGCAGCCAAGGGGCGACGGTTTCGCAGTTCTTC.

J is TRBJ1-1 and V is TRBV10-3, with a tentative D call TRBD1 (6 bases). CDR3 length: 16 amino acids. CDR1 and CDR2 (germline): ENHRY, SYGVKD. V lost 11 bases, J lost 0 bases, and 22 bases lay in between. CDR3 in amino acids: CAVHKEQGEVNTEAFF. The CDR3 DNA follows: TGTGCCGTTCATAAAGAACAGGGAGAGGTGAACACTGAAGCTTTCTTT.

V gene TRBV4-1 combines with J gene TRBJ2-7, with a tentative D call TRBD1 (7 bases). Germline V CDR1 and CDR2: MGHRA, YSYEKL. This CDR3 is 14 amino acids long. Trimming removed 1 base from V and 4 bases from J, with 11 bases in between. The CDR3 coding sequence is TGCGCCAGCAGCCAAGCCCAGGGGGGATACGAGCAGTACTTC. It encodes CASSQAQGGYEQYF.

This chain links TRBV6-5 with TRBJ2-7, with TRBD1 identical over 7 bases. There are 15 residues in the CDR3. V gave up 3 bases and J gave up 4 bases; unmatched junction bases: 9. Per the germline V gene, CDR1 is MNHEY and CDR2 is SVGAGI. CDR3 DNA sequence: TGTGCCAGCAGTTATAGGGGGACAGTCCTATACGAGCAGTACTTC. It specifies CASSYRGTVLYEQYF.

V usage is TRBV9 and J usage is TRBJ2-1; 13 nucleotides match TRBD2. J was trimmed by 9 bases and V by 1 base; bases with no gene match: 10. This CDR3 comprises 17 residues. Germline lookup yields CDR1 SGDLS and CDR2 YYNGEE. The CDR3 sequence is CASSVIETSGGAVEQFF. The CDR3 DNA sequence: TGTGCCAGCAGCGTAATCGAAACTAGCGGGGGGGCGGTTGAGCAGTTCTTC.

V gene TRBV6-6 combines with J gene TRBJ1-1; D is perhaps TRBD1 (6 bases). CDR1 and CDR2 from the germline V gene are MNHNY and SVGAGI (reference sequence). Trimming shortened V by 10 bases and J by 5 bases, and 17 bases separated the two germline ends. This CDR3 contains 13 residues. The CDR3 coding sequence is TGTGCCATCACACCACAGGGTGGAACTGAAGCTTTCTTT. It translates to CAITPQGGTEAFF.

The V gene is TRBV12-5, the J gene TRBJ2-2; weak D call: TRBD1 (5 bases). CDR1 and CDR2 from the germline V gene are LGHNT and FRNRAP. The CDR3 extends over 17 amino acids. V lost 3 bases, J lost 6 bases, and 20 bases lay in between. CDR3 loop: CASGFGYETDLAGELFF. CDR3 in DNA: TGTGCTAGTGGTTTCGGGTACGAGACAGACCTTGCCGGGGAGCTGTTTTTT.

Comment on this clone: At the DNA level, this CDR3 is encoded by other sequences in the same sample as well. The V gene is TRBV6-1, the J gene TRBJ1-2; D may be TRBD1 (5 bases). V was shortened by 2 bases and J by 4 bases, with 8 bases between the two germline ends. This CDR3 contains 13 residues. Germline CDR1 and CDR2: MNHNS and SASEGT. The DNA for the CDR3 is TGTGCCAGCAGTGAACAGGGTTCCTATGGCTACACCTTC. Protein product: CASSEQGSYGYTF.